This entry lists 20 T cell receptor beta chains sequenced from one sample in a study of cytomegalovirus exposure and HLA in healthy donors (dated by TCRdb to about 2017). Library construction relied on the immunoSEQ multiplex PCR assay. This immuneACCESS table, as held by TCRdb, lists in-frame sequences with V and J called but not all clones. Of the missing ones, under half trace to an unresolved V gene in checked studies; the others have no known cause. The sample table records under 150,000 clones; around 86% of these occur just once. The ten largest clones capture around 10% of the sample. Sample: PBMCs. These receptors were obtained from a man between 18 and 35 years old in good health and CMV-seropositive.

This clone was seen only a few times. The rearrangement links TRBV7-8 to TRBJ1-3; D call uncertain. Germline V lookup: CDR1 SGHVS, CDR2 FQNEAQ. CDR3 size: 15 residues. V was clipped by 2 bases and J by 4 bases, with 12 bases between them. Written as DNA, the CDR3 is TGTGCCAGCAGCTTACTGGAGTCTCCAGGAAACACCATATATTTT. Its protein is CASSLLESPGNTIYF.

The rearrangement links TRBV15 to TRBJ1-2; 8 bases align to TRBD1. This CDR3 contains 15 residues. The V and J ends lost 1 base and 4 bases, in that order; junction bases with no gene match: 5. Germline CDR1 reads LNHNV; CDR2 reads YYDKDF (reference sequence). The CDR3 loop is CATSRGQGAPYGYTF. The CDR3, as DNA: TGTGCCACCAGCAGAGGTCAGGGGGCTCCCTATGGCTACACCTTC. The full variable domain, in which reference TRBV15 and TRBJ1-2 provide the parts outside the CDR3, is DAMVIQNPRYQVTQFGKPVTLSCSQTLNHNVMYWYQQKSSQAPKLLFHYYDKDFNNEADTPDNFQSRRPNTSFCFLDIRSPGLGDTAMYLCATSRGQGAPYGYTFGSGTRLTVV.

This chain links TRBV10-2 with TRBJ2-5, with 10 bases matching TRBD2. This CDR3 contains 16 residues. V gave up 0 bases and J gave up 5 bases; unmatched junction bases: 6. The V gene's germline CDR1 is WSHSY and CDR2 SAAADI. CDR3 bases: TGCGCCAGCAGTGAGTCGTCTAGCGGGAGAGACGAGACCCAGTACTTC. Its protein is CASSESSSGRDETQYF.

This clone was observed once. This chain links TRBV7-2 with TRBJ2-7, with 9 bases lining up with TRBD2. V lost 2 bases to trimming and J lost 3 bases; unmatched junction nucleotides: 2. In germline, CDR1 is SGHTA, CDR2 FQGNSA. The CDR3 has 14 amino acids. The CDR3 reads CASSLLAGRYEQYF. CDR3 nucleotides: TGTGCCAGCAGCTTACTAGCGGGGCGCTACGAGCAGTACTTC.

V and J are TRBV11-2 and TRBJ2-3; 7 bases fit TRBD2. Unmatched junction bases numbered 2, after V lost 1 base and J lost 1 base. Germline V CDR1 and CDR2: SGHAT, FQNNGV. The CDR3 extends over 15 amino acids. This CDR3 reads CASSLVAGGTDTQYF. In nucleotides, the CDR3 is TGTGCCAGCAGCTTAGTCGCGGGAGGCACAGATACGCAGTATTTT.

The rearrangement links TRBV10-3 to TRBJ1-2, with TRBD1 matching 9 bases. V shed 4 bases and J 6 bases; nucleotides not matched to a gene: 3. The CDR3 runs to 13 residues. CDR1 is ENHRY, CDR2 SYGVKD, per germline. In nucleotides, the CDR3 is TGTGCCATCAGTGCGGGACAGGGTCATGGCTACACCTTC. It specifies CAISAGQGHGYTF.

The chain recombines TRBV19 with TRBJ2-7; 10 nucleotides match TRBD2. This CDR3 is built from 14 residues. The J segment lost 4 bases and the V segment lost 4 bases, leaving 4 bases of the junction unmatched. Per the germline V gene, CDR1 is LNHDA and CDR2 is SQIVND (reference sequence). The CDR3 protein is CASSSSSGSYEQYF. The CDR3, as DNA: TGTGCCAGTAGTAGCTCTAGCGGGAGTTACGAGCAGTACTTC.

This chain links TRBV18 with TRBJ1-1; a weak D match, TRBD1 (6 bases). The CDR3 is 13 amino acids. Trimming took 5 bases from V and 3 from J, leaving 10 bases between them. Germline CDR1 reads KGHSH; CDR2 reads LQKENI. The CDR3: CASSKDRYTEAFF. In nucleotides, the CDR3 is TGTGCCAGCTCAAAGGACAGATACACTGAAGCTTTCTTT.

The J gene is TRBJ2-7, the V gene TRBV27, with a possible D match to TRBD1 (5 bases). The CDR3 runs to 17 residues. The germline CDR1 and CDR2 sequences are MNHEY and SMNVEV (reference sequence). Trimming removed 2 bases from V and 5 bases from J, with 22 bases in between. In DNA form, the CDR3 reads TGTGCCAGCAGTTTACTCCCAACCGGGCCAGGGTATGACGAGCAGTACTTC. This translates into CASSLLPTGPGYDEQYF.

For this clone: Germline is not matched at one junction end, which may reflect a read error. The chain combines TRBV27 with TRBJ1-6; D is undetermined. This CDR3 is built from 13 residues. Germline-derived CDR1 and CDR2 are MNHEY and SMNVEV (reference sequence). CDR3 residues: CASSLRQDSPLYF. The CDR3 DNA reads TGTGCCAGCAGTTTAAGGCAGGACTCACCCCTCTACTTT.

The chain has TRBV6-9 and TRBJ2-5; 9 bases are shared with TRBD1. CDR1 is MNHGY and CDR2 is SVAAGI in the germline V gene. This CDR3 spans 15 amino acids. The J segment lost 3 bases and the V segment lost 5 bases, leaving 7 bases of the junction unmatched. The CDR3 sequence is CASSAGTGIEETQYF. DNA for the CDR3: TGTGCCAGCAGTGCGGGGACAGGGATTGAAGAGACCCAGTACTTC.

The table lists this clone with a count of one. The J gene is TRBJ2-7, the V gene TRBV5-4; D possibly corresponds to TRBD2 (5 bases). The CDR3 has 15 residues. V lost 1 base to trimming and J lost 7 bases, with 18 bases between them. The V gene's germline CDR1 is SGHNT and CDR2 YYREEE (reference sequence). This CDR3 is CASSLSAYTSGEQYF. DNA of the CDR3: TGTGCCAGCAGCTTGTCAGCATACACATCGGGGGAGCAGTACTTC.

The chain combines TRBV27 with TRBJ2-3; 7 nucleotides match TRBD2. There are 17 residues in the CDR3. Germline CDR1 and CDR2: MNHEY and SMNVEV (reference sequence). V shed 5 bases, J shed 2 bases, and the junction held 13 bases outside the gene matches. CDR3 protein: CASSLLPGTIPTDTQYF. The CDR3 DNA reads as TGTGCCAGCAGTCTGCTCCCCGGGACTATTCCCACAGATACGCAGTATTTT.

The chain recombines TRBV7-9 with TRBJ1-4, with D unclear. The germline gives CDR1 SEHNR, CDR2 FQNEAQ (reference sequence). Trimming shortened V by 5 bases and J by 0 bases, and 10 bases separated the two germline ends. This CDR3 is 15 amino acids long. The DNA for the CDR3 is TGTGCCAGCAGCGTCCAAGCTGCAACTAATGAAAAACTGTTTTTT. Protein sequence: CASSVQAATNEKLFF.

The chain combines TRBV9 with TRBJ2-2, with 7 bases that match TRBD1. CDR1 is SGDLS, CDR2 YYNGEE, per germline. J lost 1 base, V lost 0 bases, and 6 bases had no gene match. This CDR3 spans 17 amino acids. The CDR3 here is CASSVAPGTENTGELFF. The CDR3 nucleotides are TGTGCCAGCAGCGTAGCCCCCGGGACAGAGAACACCGGGGAGCTGTTTTTT.

The V gene is TRBV10-1, the J gene TRBJ2-1, with TRBD1 matching over 9 bases. Germline CDR1 and CDR2: WNHNN and SYGVQD (reference sequence). V lost 5 bases, J lost 3 bases, and 14 bases stayed unmatched. The CDR3 has 18 amino acids. CDR3: CASSWDRAVSAIYNEQFF. The CDR3 DNA sequence: TGCGCCAGCAGTTGGGACAGGGCCGTATCAGCGATCTACAATGAGCAGTTCTTC.

The chain is built from TRBV16 and TRBJ2-7; 8 positions agree with TRBD1. Trimming took 3 bases from V and 7 from J; bases not matched to a gene: 8. This CDR3 has 14 amino acids. Per the germline V gene, CDR1 is KGHSY and CDR2 is FQNENV. The chain's CDR3 is CASSHRDRRREQYF. The CDR3 DNA reads TGTGCCAGCAGCCACCGGGACAGGCGCCGGGAGCAGTACTTC.

The chain couples TRBV5-6 to TRBJ2-5; 7 bases fit TRBD1. CDR1 and CDR2 from the germline V gene are SGHDT and YYEEEE. The CDR3 covers 17 residues. V lost 2 bases to trimming and J lost 2 bases; unmatched junction nucleotides: 12. For the CDR3, the DNA is TGTGCCAGCAGCTTTACACAGGGGAACCAAATACAAGAGACCCAGTACTTC. Translating it yields CASSFTQGNQIQETQYF.

This clone has just one count. The V call is TRBV29-1, the J call TRBJ2-1, with D possibly TRBD1 on 6 matching bases. The germline V and J ends were trimmed by 8 bases and 9 bases, with 20 bases remaining between them. The germline CDR1 and CDR2 sequences are SQVTM and ANQGSEA. The CDR3 has 13 amino acids. CDR3: CSSYGQQLSEQFF. The CDR3 DNA is TGCAGCTCCTATGGACAGCAACTGAGTGAGCAGTTCTTC.

About this clone: The same CDR3 also results from other DNA sequences found in this sample. V gene TRBV5-1 combines with J gene TRBJ2-7; D gene unclear. Between the trimmed V and J ends, which lost 1 base and 1 base, there was a span of 3 bases. Germline V gives CDR1 SGHRS, CDR2 YFSETQ. This CDR3 contains 12 residues. The CDR3 nucleotides are TGCGCCAGCAGCTTGTCGTCCTACGAGCAGTACTTC. Translating it yields CASSLSSYEQYF.